This record covers a single T cell receptor beta chain. Its antigen is not identified. The source of the sample is a study of shared clonotypes between healthy human individuals. CD45RA-negative memory and CD45RA+ naive subsets were split from the CD4+ cells. An even split of each subset's genomic DNA across several immunoSEQ plates was performed. Produced via immunoSEQ multiplex PCR; TCRdb's table is partial and in-frame only. The repertoire includes a few million clones, roughly 93% of them detected once, and 0.39% sits in the top ten. With V trimmed by 5 bases and J by 6 bases, 15 bases remained unmatched. Germline V gives CDR1 SEHNR, CDR2 FQNEAQ (reference sequence). The CDR3 totals 16 residues. Study outcomes and limitations: Around 5% of naive CD4 clonotypes were shared across several donors.

The rearrangement links TRBV7-9 to TRBJ2-7, with 8 bases aligning to TRBD2. This clonotype originated in a man younger than 30 in good health. Some clones in this sample may be carry-over from other donors' samples. The sequencing input was naive CD4+ T cells from PBMCs. Subset in this sample: CD45RA+ positively selected. The DNA for the CDR3 is TGTGCCAGCAGCCCGCATCGGGGGGGAGGGCCGTCCGAGCAGTACTTC. It is translated as CASSPHRGGGPSEQYF.